This T cell receptor beta chain is from a study of cytomegalovirus exposure and HLA in healthy donors. In the study overall: Earlier, some 180 million T cells were analyzed, and 90 million to 120 million unique TCR beta sequences were found among them. Assignment to the Caucasian-associated ancestry cluster applied to approximately 80% of the approximately 420 genotyped donors.

The primer mix had 60 Vbeta and 13 Jbeta primers. Method: immunoSEQ multiplex PCR; TCRdb's copy keeps in-frame clones and lacks some. The sample has 100,000 or so clones, about 81% seen once. The ends were cut back, 6 bases at V and 12 bases at J, with 12 bases in the middle. The CDR3 extends over 12 amino acids. CDR1 is SNHLY and CDR2 is FYNNEI in the germline V gene. The rearrangement joins TRBV2 to TRBJ1-6, with D possibly TRBD1 on 5 matching bases. Sequencing used PBMCs. The TCR sequence derives from a man aged 40-49 years in good health and CMV-seronegative. The CDR3 DNA follows: TGTGCCAGCAGGGTAGGGGTGGAACCCCTCCACTTT. As protein: CASRVGVEPLHF. The variable domain in full, completed from reference TRBV2 and TRBJ1-6, reads EPEVTQTPSHQVTQMGQEVILRCVPISNHLYFYWYRQILGQKVEFLVSFYNNEISEKSEIFDDQFSVERPDGSNFTLKIRSTKLEDSAMYFCASRVGVEPLHFGNGTRLTVT.